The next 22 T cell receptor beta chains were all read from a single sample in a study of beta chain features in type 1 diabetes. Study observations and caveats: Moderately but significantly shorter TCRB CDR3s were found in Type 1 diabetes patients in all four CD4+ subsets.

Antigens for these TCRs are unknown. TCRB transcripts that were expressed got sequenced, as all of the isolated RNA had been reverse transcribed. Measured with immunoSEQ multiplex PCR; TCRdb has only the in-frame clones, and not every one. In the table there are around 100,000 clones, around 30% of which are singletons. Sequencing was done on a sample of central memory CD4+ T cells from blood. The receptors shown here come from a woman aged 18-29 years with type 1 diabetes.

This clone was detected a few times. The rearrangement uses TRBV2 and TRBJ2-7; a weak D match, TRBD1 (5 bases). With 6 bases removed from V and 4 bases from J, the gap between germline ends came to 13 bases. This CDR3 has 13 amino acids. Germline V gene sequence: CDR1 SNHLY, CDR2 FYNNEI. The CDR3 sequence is CASSSDTRYEQYF. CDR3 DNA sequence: TGTGCCAGCAGCTCGGACACAAGATACGAGCAGTACTTC.

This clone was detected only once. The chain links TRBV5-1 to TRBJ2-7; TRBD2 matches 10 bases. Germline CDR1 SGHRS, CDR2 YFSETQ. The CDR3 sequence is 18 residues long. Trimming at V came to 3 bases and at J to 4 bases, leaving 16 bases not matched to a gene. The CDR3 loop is CASSYFPSGRGNPYEQYF. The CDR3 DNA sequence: TGCGCCAGCAGCTATTTTCCTAGCGGGAGAGGCAATCCTTACGAGCAGTACTTC.

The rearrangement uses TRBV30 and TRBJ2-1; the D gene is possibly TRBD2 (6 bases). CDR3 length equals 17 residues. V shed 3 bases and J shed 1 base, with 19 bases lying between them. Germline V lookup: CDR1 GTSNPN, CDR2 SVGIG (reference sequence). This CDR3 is CAWRSGLGGKSYNEQFF. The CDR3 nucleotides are TGTGCCTGGAGGAGTGGACTCGGCGGGAAGTCCTACAATGAGCAGTTCTTC.

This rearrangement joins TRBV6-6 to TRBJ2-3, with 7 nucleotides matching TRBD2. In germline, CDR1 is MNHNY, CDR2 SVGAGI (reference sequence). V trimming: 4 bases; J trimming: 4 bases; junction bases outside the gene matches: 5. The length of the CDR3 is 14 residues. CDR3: CASSWGGRADTQYF. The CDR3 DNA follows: TGTGCCAGCAGTTGGGGGGGACGGGCAGATACGCAGTATTTT.

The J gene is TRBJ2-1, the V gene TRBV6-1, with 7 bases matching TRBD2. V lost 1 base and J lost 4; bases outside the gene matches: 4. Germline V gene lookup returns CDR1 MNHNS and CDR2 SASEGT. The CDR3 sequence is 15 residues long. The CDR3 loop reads CASSEGVGGYNEQFF. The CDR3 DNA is TGTGCCAGCAGTGAAGGGGTGGGAGGGTACAATGAGCAGTTCTTC.

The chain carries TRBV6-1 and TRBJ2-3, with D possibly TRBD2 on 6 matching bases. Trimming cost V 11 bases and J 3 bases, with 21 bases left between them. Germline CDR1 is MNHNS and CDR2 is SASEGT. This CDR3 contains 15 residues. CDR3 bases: TGTGCCGGGCGGGAAGGGACGGAACTTACAGATACGCAGTATTTT. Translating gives CAGREGTELTDTQYF.

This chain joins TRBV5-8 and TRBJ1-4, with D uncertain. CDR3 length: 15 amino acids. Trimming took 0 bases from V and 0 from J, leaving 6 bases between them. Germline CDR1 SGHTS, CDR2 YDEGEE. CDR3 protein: CASSLGLATNEKLFF. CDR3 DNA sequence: TGTGCCAGCAGCTTGGGGCTCGCAACTAATGAAAAACTGTTTTTT.

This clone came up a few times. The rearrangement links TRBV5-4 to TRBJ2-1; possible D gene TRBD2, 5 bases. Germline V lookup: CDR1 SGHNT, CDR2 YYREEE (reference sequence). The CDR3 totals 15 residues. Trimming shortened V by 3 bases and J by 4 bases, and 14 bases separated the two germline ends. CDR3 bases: TGTGCCAGCAGCTCAAGCGGCGTGAGTTACAATGAGCAGTTCTTC. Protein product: CASSSSGVSYNEQFF.

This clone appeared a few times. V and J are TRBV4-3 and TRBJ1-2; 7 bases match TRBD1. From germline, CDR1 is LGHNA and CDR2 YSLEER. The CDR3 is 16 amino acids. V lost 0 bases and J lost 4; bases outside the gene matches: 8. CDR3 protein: CASSQDGGTAFYGYTF. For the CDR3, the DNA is TGCGCCAGCAGCCAAGATGGTGGGACAGCCTTCTATGGCTACACCTTC.

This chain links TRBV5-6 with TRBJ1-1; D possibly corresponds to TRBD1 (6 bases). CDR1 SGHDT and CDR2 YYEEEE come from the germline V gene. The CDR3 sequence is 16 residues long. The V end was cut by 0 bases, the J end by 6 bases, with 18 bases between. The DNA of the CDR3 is TGTGCCAGCAGCTTGGGGTCGAACAGGGTTTGGGCTGAAGCTTTCTTT. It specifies CASSLGSNRVWAEAFF.

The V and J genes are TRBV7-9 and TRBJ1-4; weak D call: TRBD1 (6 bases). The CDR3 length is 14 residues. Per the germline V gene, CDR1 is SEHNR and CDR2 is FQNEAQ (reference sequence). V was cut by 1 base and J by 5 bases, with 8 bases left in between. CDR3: CASSLGDTNEKLFF. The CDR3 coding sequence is TGTGCCAGCAGCTTAGGGGACACCAATGAAAAACTGTTTTTT. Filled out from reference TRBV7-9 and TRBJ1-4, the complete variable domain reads DTGVSQNPRHKITKRGQNVTFRCDPISEHNRLYWYRQTLGQGPEFLTYFQNEAQLEKSRLLSDRFSAERPKGSFSTLEIQRTEQGDSAMYLCASSLGDTNEKLFFGSGTQLSVL.

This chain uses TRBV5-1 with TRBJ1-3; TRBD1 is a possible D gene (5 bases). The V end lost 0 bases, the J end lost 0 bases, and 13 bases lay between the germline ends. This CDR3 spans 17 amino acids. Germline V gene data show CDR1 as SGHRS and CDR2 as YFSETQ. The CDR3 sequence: CASSLAGGSPSGNTIYF. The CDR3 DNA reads TGCGCCAGCAGCTTGGCTGGGGGGTCCCCCTCTGGAAACACCATATATTTT. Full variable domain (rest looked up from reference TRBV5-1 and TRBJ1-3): KAGVTQTPRYLIKTRGQQVTLSCSPISGHRSVSWYQQTPGQGLQFLFEYFSETQRNKGNFPGRFSGRQFSNSRSEMNVSTLELGDSALYLCASSLAGGSPSGNTIYFGEGSWLTVV.

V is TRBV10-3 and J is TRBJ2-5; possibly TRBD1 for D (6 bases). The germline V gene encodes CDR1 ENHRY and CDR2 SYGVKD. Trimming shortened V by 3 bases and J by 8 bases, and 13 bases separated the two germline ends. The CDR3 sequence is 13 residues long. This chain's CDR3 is CAISDLMGATQYF. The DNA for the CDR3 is TGTGCCATCAGTGATTTGATGGGGGCCACCCAGTACTTC.

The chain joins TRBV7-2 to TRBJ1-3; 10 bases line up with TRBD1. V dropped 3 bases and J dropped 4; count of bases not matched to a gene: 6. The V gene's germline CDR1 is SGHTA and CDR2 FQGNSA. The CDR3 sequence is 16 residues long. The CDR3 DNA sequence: TGTGCCAGCAGCTTCTCGACAGGGGGCTCCGGAAACACCATATATTTT. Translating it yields CASSFSTGGSGNTIYF.

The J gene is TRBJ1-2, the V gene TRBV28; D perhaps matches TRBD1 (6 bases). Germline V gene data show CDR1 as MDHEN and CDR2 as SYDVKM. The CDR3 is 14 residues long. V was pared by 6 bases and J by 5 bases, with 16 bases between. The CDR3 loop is CASRSGGGDYGYTF. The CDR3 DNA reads TGTGCCAGCAGATCCGGGGGGGGCGATTATGGCTACACCTTC.

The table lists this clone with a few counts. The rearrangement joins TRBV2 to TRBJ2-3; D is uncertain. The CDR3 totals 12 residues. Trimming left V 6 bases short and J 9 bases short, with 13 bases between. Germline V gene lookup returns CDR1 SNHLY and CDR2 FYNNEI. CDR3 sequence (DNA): TGTGCCAGCAGCTCCTATATGATGACGCAGTATTTT. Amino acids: CASSSYMMTQYF. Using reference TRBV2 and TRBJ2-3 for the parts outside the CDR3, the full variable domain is EPEVTQTPSHQVTQMGQEVILRCVPISNHLYFYWYRQILGQKVEFLVSFYNNEISEKSEIFDDQFSVERPDGSNFTLKIRSTKLEDSAMYFCASSSYMMTQYFGPGTRLTVL.

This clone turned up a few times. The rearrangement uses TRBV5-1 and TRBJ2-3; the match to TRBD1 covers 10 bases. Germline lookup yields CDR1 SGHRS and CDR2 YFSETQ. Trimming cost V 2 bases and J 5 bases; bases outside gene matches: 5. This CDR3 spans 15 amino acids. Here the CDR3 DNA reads TGCGCCAGCAGCTTTCAGACAGGGGGCATAGATACGCAGTATTTT. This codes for CASSFQTGGIDTQYF.

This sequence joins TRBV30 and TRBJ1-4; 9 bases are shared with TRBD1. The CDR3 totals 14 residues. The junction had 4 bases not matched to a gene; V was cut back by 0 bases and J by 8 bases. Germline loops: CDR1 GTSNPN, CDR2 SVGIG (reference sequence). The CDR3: CAWSVQGTGEKLFF. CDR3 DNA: TGTGCCTGGAGTGTACAGGGGACAGGGGAAAAACTGTTTTTT.

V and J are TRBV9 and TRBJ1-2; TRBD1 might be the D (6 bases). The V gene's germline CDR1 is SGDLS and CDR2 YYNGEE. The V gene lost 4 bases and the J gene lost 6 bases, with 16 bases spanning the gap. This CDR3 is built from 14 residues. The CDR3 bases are TGTGCCAGCAGCCCCCGACTTAGACAGGATGGCTACACCTTC. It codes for CASSPRLRQDGYTF.

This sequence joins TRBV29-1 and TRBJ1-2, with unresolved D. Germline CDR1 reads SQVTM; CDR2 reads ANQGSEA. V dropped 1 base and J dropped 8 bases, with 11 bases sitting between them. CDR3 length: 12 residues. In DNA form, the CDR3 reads TGCAGCGTTGAAGTTGGGAGAGGGGGCTACACCTTC. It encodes CSVEVGRGGYTF.

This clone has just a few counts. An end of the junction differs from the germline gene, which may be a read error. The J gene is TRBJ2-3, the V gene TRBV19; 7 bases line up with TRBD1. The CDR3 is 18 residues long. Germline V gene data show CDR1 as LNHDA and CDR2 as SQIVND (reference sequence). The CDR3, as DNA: TGTGCCAGTACTATACGAACTCAAGACAGGGTCGGCGCAGATACGCAGTATTTT. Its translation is CASTIRTQDRVGADTQYF. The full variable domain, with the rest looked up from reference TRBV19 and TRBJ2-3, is DGGITQSPKYLFRKEGQNVTLSCEQNLNHDAMYWYRQDPGQGLRLIYYSQIVNDFQKGDIAEGYSVSREKKESFPLTVTSAQKNPTAFYLCASTIRTQDRVGADTQYFGPGTRLTVL.

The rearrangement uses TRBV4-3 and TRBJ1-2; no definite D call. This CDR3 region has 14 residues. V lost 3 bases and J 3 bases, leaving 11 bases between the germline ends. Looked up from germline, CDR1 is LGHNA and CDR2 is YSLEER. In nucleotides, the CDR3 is TGCGCCAGCAGCCACCCAGACATAGACTATGGCTACACCTTC. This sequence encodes CASSHPDIDYGYTF.